Listed below are T cell receptor beta chains from one sample, sequenced in a study of blood T cell repertoires in COVID-19. Clones were sequenced by immunoSEQ multiplex PCR, and TCRdb holds only the in-frame ones, with some missing. The sample yields under 90,000 clones, 90% to 95% seen once. The sequencing sample was made of peripheral blood. These TCRs come from a man aged 40-49 years with COVID-19, enrolled during active disease. The CDR3 runs from the conserved cysteine through the conserved F or W. Each record gives: J gene, clone size, V gene, D gene, CDR3 DNA, CDR3 protein. A D gene is named only where the DNA matches it firmly. The size field is filled for only some rows; it gives once, few, many or a size class.

J: TRBJ1-1; size: -; V: TRBV6-7; D: -; DNA: TGTGCCAGCAGTTACTCGCGAGGGGGTTGCGGCACTGAAGCTTTCTTT; CDR3: CASSYSRGGCGTEAFF
J: TRBJ2-5; size: -; V: TRBV4-1; D: -; DNA: TGCGCCAGCAGCCAAGACGCGGTTCGAGAGACCCAGTACTTC; CDR3: CASSQDAVRETQYF
J: TRBJ1-1; size: once; V: TRBV21-1; D: -; DNA: TGTGCCAGCGGGGGACAGGGGGTCGGGAACACTGAAGCTTTCTTT; CDR3: CASGGQGVGNTEAFF
J: TRBJ2-7; size: -; V: TRBV28; D: -; DNA: TGTGCCAGCAGTTTTAAGGAGCTAACCCCTGTAAGGTCCTACGAGCAGTACTTC; CDR3: CASSFKELTPVRSYEQYF
J: TRBJ1-4; size: -; V: TRBV30; D: -; DNA: TGTGCCTGGAGTACCGGGACTAATGAAAAACTGTTTTTT; CDR3: CAWSTGTNEKLFF
J: TRBJ2-1; size: -; V: TRBV6-5; D: TRBD2; DNA: TGTGCCAGCAGCGTACTAGCGGGGGCCTACAATGAGCAGTTCTTC; CDR3: CASSVLAGAYNEQFF
J: TRBJ1-5; size: -; V: TRBV2; D: -; DNA: TGTGCCAGCAGTTCCCAGGAATCCATGTCACAGCCCCAGCATTTT; CDR3: CASSSQESMSQPQHF
J: TRBJ2-7; size: -; V: TRBV10-3; D: -; DNA: TGTGCCATCAGTACCACGGGATACGAGCAGTACTTC; CDR3: CAISTTGYEQYF
J: TRBJ1-2; size: -; V: TRBV9; D: -; DNA: TGTGCCAGCAGCACAAACTATGGCTACACCTTC; CDR3: CASSTNYGYTF
J: TRBJ2-7; size: -; V: TRBV18; D: TRBD1; DNA: TGTGCCAGCTCACCGTCCGGGACAGGTGACGGGCAGTACTTC; CDR3: CASSPSGTGDGQYF
J: TRBJ2-7; size: few; V: TRBV27; D: TRBD1; DNA: TGTGCCACCCCGGGACAGAGTTCCTACGAGCAGTACTTC; CDR3: CATPGQSSYEQYF
J: TRBJ2-5; size: -; V: TRBV6-5; D: -; DNA: TGTGCCAGCAGCGAGAGGCGGGAGACCCAGTACTTC; CDR3: CASSERRETQYF
J: TRBJ1-3; size: -; V: TRBV4-1; D: -; DNA: TGCGCCAGCAGCCAAGAGCGAACCGCGTCTGGAAACACCATATATTTT; CDR3: CASSQERTASGNTIYF
J: TRBJ1-2; size: -; V: TRBV19; D: -; DNA: TGTGCCAGTAGTACCGGCTGGGGCAAGGGCTCCAGTGGCTACACCTTC; CDR3: CASSTGWGKGSSGYTF
J: TRBJ2-1; size: -; V: TRBV6-4; D: TRBD2; DNA: TGTGCCAGCAGTGATCAACTAGCGGGGGTCAATGAGCAGTTCTTC; CDR3: CASSDQLAGVNEQFF
J: TRBJ1-1; size: once; V: TRBV3-1/TRBV3-2; D: -; DNA: TGTGCCAGCAGCCAACAGGGGTACACTGAAGCTTTCTTT; CDR3: CASSQQGYTEAFF
J: TRBJ1-4; size: -; V: TRBV7-9; D: -; DNA: TGTGCCAGCAGCTTAGACCAGGCTAATGAAAAACTGTTTTTT; CDR3: CASSLDQANEKLFF
J: TRBJ1-1; size: -; V: TRBV6-1; D: -; DNA: TGTGCCAGCAGTGAATTTCCCGCGTTCGGGAGGAACACTGAAGCTTTCTTT; CDR3: CASSEFPAFGRNTEAFF
J: TRBJ2-1; size: few; V: TRBV13; D: TRBD1; DNA: TGTGCCAGCAGCTTAGACAGGGGCGCCTACAATGAGCAGTTCTTC; CDR3: CASSLDRGAYNEQFF
J: TRBJ2-7; size: once; V: TRBV3-1/TRBV3-2; D: -; DNA: TGTGCCAGCAGCCAACAGTCGTACGAGCAGTACTTC; CDR3: CASSQQSYEQYF
J: TRBJ1-2; size: -; V: TRBV18; D: -; DNA: TGTGCCAGCACACCAGACCGGCAACGAGGGGGCTACACCTTC; CDR3: CASTPDRQRGGYTF
J: TRBJ1-2; size: -; V: TRBV30; D: TRBD1; DNA: TGTGCCTGGAGTTACCAGGGGGCAGAAAATGGCTACACCTTC; CDR3: CAWSYQGAENGYTF
J: TRBJ2-3; size: -; V: TRBV21-1; D: -; DNA: TGTGCCAGCTACCCCGGGGATACGCAGTATTTT; CDR3: CASYPGDTQYF
J: TRBJ1-4; size: -; V: TRBV12-3/TRBV12-4; D: -; DNA: TGTGCCAGCAGCAGGGACCTCGGCGGGATGTTTTTT; CDR3: CASSRDLGGMFF
J: TRBJ2-2; size: -; V: TRBV6-5; D: -; DNA: TGTGCCAGCAGTTACTCGTACAGGGATTCCGGGGAGCTGTTTTTT; CDR3: CASSYSYRDSGELFF
J: TRBJ1-1; size: -; V: TRBV19; D: -; DNA: TGTGCCAGTACCAAGGGGGGGGGCACTGAAGCTTTCTTT; CDR3: CASTKGGGTEAFF
J: TRBJ1-6; size: once; V: TRBV5-1; D: -; DNA: TGCGCCAGCAGCCCCGAGGGTTCAGGGGTTAATTCACCCCTCCACTTT; CDR3: CASSPEGSGVNSPLHF
J: TRBJ2-5; size: -; V: TRBV20-1; D: TRBD1; DNA: TGCAGTGCTAGTTCCGGGACAGGGGTCGGGGAGACCCAGTACTTC; CDR3: CSASSGTGVGETQYF
J: TRBJ1-6; size: -; V: TRBV5-1; D: -; DNA: TGCGCCAGCAGCTTGGCCGGTCGCGGTAATTCACCCCTCCACTTT; CDR3: CASSLAGRGNSPLHF
J: TRBJ1-1; size: -; V: TRBV5-1; D: -; DNA: TGCGCCAGCAGCTCCGGGTCTTACACTGAAGCTTTCTTT; CDR3: CASSSGSYTEAFF
J: TRBJ2-7; size: -; V: TRBV3-1/TRBV3-2; D: -; DNA: TGTGCCAGCAGCGTTATGTACGAGCAGTACTTC; CDR3: CASSVMYEQYF
J: TRBJ1-6; size: -; V: TRBV5-4; D: -; DNA: TGTGCCAGCAGCTTGAGGCAGGGAAATTCACCCCTCCACTTT; CDR3: CASSLRQGNSPLHF
J: TRBJ2-1; size: -; V: TRBV3-1/TRBV3-2; D: TRBD2; DNA: TGTGCCAGCAGCCACCCCAGAAGACTAGCGGGGGGGCCGGATGAGCAGTTCTTC; CDR3: CASSHPRRLAGGPDEQFF
J: TRBJ1-4; size: -; V: TRBV19; D: TRBD1; DNA: TGTGCCAGTAGTATCGGGCAGACAGGGGGACGAGAAAAACTGTTTTTT; CDR3: CASSIGQTGGREKLFF
J: TRBJ2-2; size: once; V: TRBV10-3; D: -; DNA: TGTGCCATCAGTGAGGGCTCCCAGACCGGGGAGCTGTTTTTT; CDR3: CAISEGSQTGELFF
J: TRBJ1-2; size: -; V: TRBV29-1; D: -; DNA: TGCAGCGCTCGGCTTTTGTTCAGGGGCCGAAACTATGGCTACACCTTC; CDR3: CSARLLFRGRNYGYTF
J: TRBJ2-5; size: -; V: TRBV6-5; D: TRBD2; DNA: TGTGCCAGGGGGCTGGCGGGGGTAGAGACCCAGTACTTC; CDR3: CARGLAGVETQYF
J: TRBJ2-5; size: -; V: TRBV27; D: TRBD2; DNA: TGTGCCAGCAGTCCCTTGGGGGCCGGCTGGGCGGGAGGTCAAGAGACCCAGTACTTC; CDR3: CASSPLGAGWAGGQETQYF
J: TRBJ2-1; size: -; V: TRBV5-5; D: -; DNA: TGTGCCAGCAGCTTGGCGGGTAGCGGTTTTAGCTCCTACAATGAGCAGTTCTTC; CDR3: CASSLAGSGFSSYNEQFF
J: TRBJ2-5; size: -; V: TRBV9; D: TRBD2; DNA: TGTGCCAGCAGCGTATCTAGCGGCCAAGAGACCCAGTACTTC; CDR3: CASSVSSGQETQYF
J: TRBJ1-6; size: -; V: TRBV7-9; D: TRBD1; DNA: TGTGCCAGCAGCGCCACCGGGACAGATAATTCACCCCTCCACTTT; CDR3: CASSATGTDNSPLHF
J: TRBJ2-1; size: -; V: TRBV6-6; D: -; DNA: TGTGCCAGCAGTTACAGGGGGTATAATGAGCAGTTCTTC; CDR3: CASSYRGYNEQFF
J: TRBJ1-1; size: -; V: TRBV5-1; D: TRBD1; DNA: TGCGCCAGCAGACAGGGGGCGGGGGTAAGCACTGAAGCTTTCTTT; CDR3: CASRQGAGVSTEAFF
J: TRBJ2-5; size: -; V: TRBV6-6; D: -; DNA: TGTGCCAGCAGTGCCGGGAGAGAGACCCAGTACTTC; CDR3: CASSAGRETQYF
J: TRBJ2-3; size: -; V: TRBV5-4; D: TRBD2; DNA: TGTGCCAGCAGCCCGACTAGCGGGGGCGGCACGCAGTATTTT; CDR3: CASSPTSGGGTQYF
J: TRBJ1-1; size: -; V: TRBV9; D: -; DNA: TGTGCCAGCGGGGAGTTCCTGAACACTGAAGCTTTCTTT; CDR3: CASGEFLNTEAFF
J: TRBJ2-3; size: -; V: TRBV3-1/TRBV3-2; D: TRBD1; DNA: TGTGCCAGCAGCCACACAGGGGCCAGCACAGATACGCAGTATTTT; CDR3: CASSHTGASTDTQYF
J: TRBJ1-1; size: -; V: TRBV3-1/TRBV3-2; D: TRBD1; DNA: TGTGCCAGCAGCCATTATGATGACAGGGAAGCCCGAGCTTTCTTT; CDR3: CASSHYDDREARAFF
J: TRBJ1-6; size: -; V: TRBV9; D: -; DNA: TGTGCCAGCAGCGTAGGCGCAGGGTCCTATAATTCACCCCTCCACTTT; CDR3: CASSVGAGSYNSPLHF
J: TRBJ1-5; size: -; V: TRBV2; D: -; DNA: TGTGCCAGCAGTGCCTTATCCGGTAGCAATCAGCCCCAGCATTTT; CDR3: CASSALSGSNQPQHF
J: TRBJ2-1; size: -; V: TRBV2; D: TRBD2; DNA: TGTGCCAGCATCCCAGGGCTAGCGGGGGCCCTATACAATGAGCAGTTCTTC; CDR3: CASIPGLAGALYNEQFF
J: TRBJ1-6; size: -; V: TRBV3-1/TRBV3-2; D: TRBD1; DNA: TGTGCCAGCAGCGGACGGACAGGGAATTCACCCCTCCACTTT; CDR3: CASSGRTGNSPLHF
J: TRBJ2-1; size: -; V: TRBV27; D: -; DNA: TGTGCCAGCGGGGGGGCAAATGAGCAGTTCTTC; CDR3: CASGGANEQFF
J: TRBJ2-6; size: once; V: TRBV11-2; D: -; DNA: TGTGCCAGCAGCCATCCCATCGGGGAGAGCTCTGGGGCCAACGTCCTGACTTTC; CDR3: CASSHPIGESSGANVLTF